This TCR beta chain comes out of a study of shared clonotypes between healthy human individuals. General observations from the study: In general, naive subsets displayed greater estimated richness than memory subsets did.

On this clone: The target antigen is unknown.

Only in-frame clones appear in the TCRdb table, and some are missing; sequencing was by immunoSEQ multiplex PCR. Of over a million clones listed, roughly 96% are singletons. V was cut by 2 bases and J by 11 bases, with 15 bases left in between. The CDR3 covers 13 residues. Germline assignment: CDR1 MNHNS and CDR2 SASEGT. This clonotype originated in a man aged 25 to 40 in good health. The V and J genes are TRBV6-1 and TRBJ1-1; D is possibly TRBD1 (5 bases). Sequencing was performed on naive CD4+ T cells sorted from blood. Subset indicated: CD45RA+ positively selected. CDR3 in amino acids: CASSESIPGTAFF. In nucleotides, the CDR3 is TGTGCCAGCAGTGAAAGTATCCCGGGGACCGCTTTCTTT.